The 13 T cell receptor beta chains in this list originate from one sample, sequenced in a study of shared clonotypes between healthy human individuals. Selected positively for CCR7 and CD45RO-negative, naive CD8 cells excluded terminally differentiated effector memory CD45RA+ cells. The protocol was immunoSEQ multiplex PCR, while the TCRdb copy is restricted to in-frame clones and leaves out a portion. This sample carries about 2 million clones, over 85% of them seen once, and the ten largest clones take about 1.1%. The sequenced sample consisted of naive CD8+ T cells sorted from blood. These receptors came from a man between 18 and 35 years old in good health.

CDR3: CASSESPGGEAFF. The CDR3 DNA follows: TGCGCCAGCAGTGAGTCGCCAGGGGGTGAAGCTTTCTTT. V gene TRBV10-2 combines with J gene TRBJ1-1, with 7 bases lining up with TRBD1. The CDR3 is 13 amino acids. Per the germline V gene, CDR1 is WSHSY and CDR2 is SAAADI. V gave up 0 bases and J gave up 7 bases; unmatched junction bases: 2.

The V gene is TRBV25-1, the J gene TRBJ2-3; unclear D gene. The CDR3 runs to 18 residues. V was cut by 3 bases and J by 0 bases, with 19 bases left in between. Germline loops: CDR1 MGHDK, CDR2 SYGVNS. The CDR3 loop reads CASSDPPGRVVSTDTQYF. The CDR3 DNA follows: TGTGCCAGCAGTGATCCCCCCGGCCGGGTAGTTAGCACAGATACGCAGTATTTT.

The gene calls are TRBV9 and TRBJ1-1; no reliable D call. Germline V gene sequence: CDR1 SGDLS, CDR2 YYNGEE. Trimming removed 0 bases from V and 0 bases from J, with 9 bases in between. The CDR3 is 15 residues long. This chain's CDR3 is CASSVDGRVNTEAFF. The CDR3 bases are TGTGCCAGCAGCGTAGACGGACGGGTGAACACTGAAGCTTTCTTT.

The chain combines TRBV30 with TRBJ1-3, with D possibly TRBD1 on 6 matching bases. V was trimmed by 2 bases and J by 8 bases, leaving 13 bases between them. The CDR3 is 13 amino acids. The V gene's germline CDR1 is GTSNPN and CDR2 SVGIG (reference sequence). CDR3 protein: CAWSPTGPDTIYF. The CDR3 DNA sequence: TGTGCCTGGAGTCCAACAGGGCCAGACACCATATATTTT.

The rearrangement joins TRBV18 to TRBJ2-1; the D gene is possibly TRBD1 (6 bases). Between the trimmed V and J ends, which lost 8 bases and 8 bases, there was a span of 19 bases. Germline V CDR1 and CDR2: KGHSH, LQKENI. The CDR3 spans 14 residues. The CDR3 region has the DNA TGTGCCAGCCCGAAAGGTCAGGGGCGGGATGAGCAGTTCTTC. Translation gives CASPKGQGRDEQFF. Full variable domain (missing parts from reference TRBV18 and TRBJ2-1): NAGVMQNPRHLVRRRGQEARLRCSPMKGHSHVYWYRQLPEEGLKFMVYLQKENIIDESGMPKERFSAEFPKEGPSILRIQQVVRGDSAAYFCASPKGQGRDEQFFGPGTRLTVL.

The chain has TRBV27 and TRBJ2-2; a weak D match, TRBD2 (5 bases). Germline V lookup: CDR1 MNHEY, CDR2 SMNVEV (reference sequence). The CDR3 contains 13 residues. V was cut by 6 bases and J by 6 bases, with 11 bases left in between. The CDR3: CASSRGRAGELFF. CDR3 bases: TGTGCCAGCAGCCGGGGTAGGGCCGGGGAGCTGTTTTTT.

The rearrangement joins TRBV6-5 to TRBJ1-1; no definite D call. Germline V gives CDR1 MNHEY, CDR2 SVGAGI. Trimming cost V 5 bases and J 4 bases, with 14 bases left between them. The CDR3 covers 14 residues. CDR3 amino acids: CASSPSGEGTEAFF. In DNA form, the CDR3 reads TGTGCCAGCAGTCCTTCCGGGGAGGGCACTGAAGCTTTCTTT.

This sequence joins TRBV13 and TRBJ2-7; D is possibly TRBD1 (5 bases). Looked up from germline, CDR1 is PRHDT and CDR2 is FYEKMQ (reference sequence). With 4 bases removed from V and 2 bases from J, the gap between germline ends came to 12 bases. CDR3 length: 14 residues. In DNA, the CDR3 is TGTGCCAGCAGCTGGGGCAGTCAGGCCTACGAGCAGTACTTC. Its protein product is CASSWGSQAYEQYF. Looking up the rest from reference TRBV13 and TRBJ2-7 gives the full variable domain: AAGVIQSPRHLIKEKRETATLKCYPIPRHDTVYWYQQGPGQDPQFLISFYEKMQSDKGSIPDRFSAQQFSDYHSELNMSSLELGDSALYFCASSWGSQAYEQYFGPGTRLTVT.

The chain has TRBV5-1 and TRBJ2-3, with TRBD2 matching over 12 bases. This CDR3 has 15 residues. J gave up 5 bases and V 5 bases, and 6 bases lay outside the gene matches. Germline V gene sequence: CDR1 SGHRS, CDR2 YFSETQ. The CDR3 sequence: CASRLAGGPGDTQYF. In DNA, the CDR3 is TGCGCCAGCAGGCTAGCGGGGGGGCCTGGAGATACGCAGTATTTT.

The CDR3 loop is CASSSEGPTQETQYF. The CDR3, as DNA: TGTGCCAGCAGCTCCGAAGGCCCAACCCAAGAGACCCAGTACTTC. The V and J genes are TRBV7-9 and TRBJ2-5; unclear D gene. Germline-derived CDR1 and CDR2 are SEHNR and FQNEAQ (reference sequence). V was pared by 4 bases and J by 1 base, with 13 bases between. The CDR3 is 15 amino acids.

Regarding this clone: Other DNA sequences in the sample encode the same CDR3. The chain links TRBV4-1 to TRBJ2-7, with 7 bases lining up with TRBD1. CDR1 is MGHRA, CDR2 YSYEKL, per germline. This CDR3 region has 14 residues. V was clipped by 2 bases and J by 2 bases; unmatched bases: 3. The CDR3 DNA sequence: TGCGCCAGCAGCCAAAGACAGGGCCCCTACGAGCAGTACTTC. Amino acid sequence: CASSQRQGPYEQYF.

This chain links TRBV6-5 with TRBJ1-3; D remains ambiguous. The V and J ends lost 2 bases and 0 bases respectively, with 8 bases between them. Germline V gives CDR1 MNHEY, CDR2 SVGAGI. CDR3 length: 15 residues. The CDR3 loop reads CASSYGVPSGNTIYF. In nucleotides, the CDR3 is TGTGCCAGCAGTTACGGGGTCCCCTCTGGAAACACCATATATTTT.

The chain couples TRBV4-3 to TRBJ2-5, with D possibly being TRBD2 (7 bases). The CDR3 consists of 16 residues. Germline V lookup: CDR1 LGHNA, CDR2 YSLEER. V lost 4 bases to trimming and J lost 7 bases, with 22 bases between them. The CDR3 region is CASSLSGSEGGATQYF. The CDR3 region has the DNA TGCGCCAGCAGCCTCTCCGGGTCCGAAGGGGGGGCGACCCAGTACTTC.